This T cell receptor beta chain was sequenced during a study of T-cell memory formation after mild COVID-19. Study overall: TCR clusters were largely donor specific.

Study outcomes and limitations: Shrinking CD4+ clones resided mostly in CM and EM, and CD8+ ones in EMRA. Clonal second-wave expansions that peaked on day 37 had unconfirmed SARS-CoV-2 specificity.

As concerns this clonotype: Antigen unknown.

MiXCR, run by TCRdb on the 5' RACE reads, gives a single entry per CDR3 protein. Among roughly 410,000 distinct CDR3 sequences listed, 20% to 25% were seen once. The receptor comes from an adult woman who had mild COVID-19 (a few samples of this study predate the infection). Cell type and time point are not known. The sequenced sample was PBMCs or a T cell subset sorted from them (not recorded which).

The DNA of the CDR3 is TGTGCCAGCAGCCGGGAGGACAGAGTTGCTAATGAGCAGTTCTTC. This translates into CASSREDRVANEQFF. V and J are TRBV7-9 and TRBJ2-1; weak D call: TRBD2 (7 bases). This CDR3 has 15 amino acids. Germline V gives CDR1 SEHNR, CDR2 FQNEAQ (reference sequence). Trimming shortened V by 5 bases and J by 7 bases, and 18 bases separated the two germline ends.